This is a list of T cell receptor beta chains from one sample in a study of control samples from healthy donors and cancer patients. TCRdb's copy holds only in-frame clones and misses some; the assay was immunoSEQ multiplex PCR. The table shows over 150,000 clones, with about 94% occurring only once. The sequencing input was PBMCs. The receptors shown here come from a man aged 60-69 years with colorectal cancer. The CDR3 runs from the conserved cysteine through the conserved F or W. The order of the fields is V gene, D gene, J gene, clone size, CDR3 DNA, CDR3 protein. The D gene is left open where the match is weak. Part of the rows lack a size; the others show once, few, many or a class for expanded clones.

V gene: TRBV2; D gene: NA; J gene: TRBJ1-5; clone size: NA; CDR3 DNA: TGTGCCAGCAAGGTGGGGAGTGGCAATCAGCCCCAGCATTTT; CDR3 protein: CASKVGSGNQPQHF
V gene: TRBV6-2/TRBV6-3; D gene: NA; J gene: TRBJ2-3; clone size: few; CDR3 DNA: TGTGCCAGCAGTTACTCTCTTGTCGACACAGATACGCAGTATTTT; CDR3 protein: CASSYSLVDTDTQYF
V gene: TRBV6-6; D gene: NA; J gene: TRBJ2-5; clone size: NA; CDR3 DNA: TGTGCCAGCAGGAACCCCTCTTCCGGAGAGACCCAGTACTTC; CDR3 protein: CASRNPSSGETQYF
V gene: TRBV19; D gene: TRBD2; J gene: TRBJ2-1; clone size: once; CDR3 DNA: TGTGCCAGTAGTATTATAGCGGGGCTCTACAATGAGCAGTTCTTC; CDR3 protein: CASSIIAGLYNEQFF
V gene: TRBV9; D gene: NA; J gene: TRBJ2-5; clone size: NA; CDR3 DNA: TGTGCCAGCAGCGGGATAGGGGGGCGAGAGACCCAGTACTTC; CDR3 protein: CASSGIGGRETQYF
V gene: TRBV18; D gene: NA; J gene: TRBJ1-3; clone size: NA; CDR3 DNA: TGTGCCAGCTCACCACTAACGGACTCTGGAAACACCATATATTTT; CDR3 protein: CASSPLTDSGNTIYF
V gene: TRBV7-2; D gene: TRBD2; J gene: TRBJ2-5; clone size: once; CDR3 DNA: TGTGCCAGCAGCTTATTCCTAGCGGGGGAGACCCAGTACTTC; CDR3 protein: CASSLFLAGETQYF
V gene: TRBV6-5; D gene: TRBD2; J gene: TRBJ2-7; clone size: NA; CDR3 DNA: TGTGCCAGCAGTTCCGGGGGGTCATCCTACGAGCAGTACTTC; CDR3 protein: CASSSGGSSYEQYF
V gene: TRBV19; D gene: TRBD1; J gene: TRBJ1-2; clone size: NA; CDR3 DNA: TGTGCCAGTAGCTCCGACAGGGGAAGTGGCTACACCTTC; CDR3 protein: CASSSDRGSGYTF
V gene: TRBV7-2; D gene: NA; J gene: TRBJ2-4; clone size: NA; CDR3 DNA: TGTGCCAGCAGCCCACTCAGGCCAGCCAAAAACATTCAGTACTTC; CDR3 protein: CASSPLRPAKNIQYF
V gene: TRBV5-4; D gene: NA; J gene: TRBJ1-5; clone size: NA; CDR3 DNA: TGTGCCAGCAGCTTGGACCCGGTTGACCAGCCCCAGCATTTT; CDR3 protein: CASSLDPVDQPQHF
V gene: TRBV11-2; D gene: NA; J gene: TRBJ1-2; clone size: NA; CDR3 DNA: TGTGCCAGCAGCTTAGCTGCAGGCTATGGCTACACCTTC; CDR3 protein: CASSLAAGYGYTF
V gene: TRBV19; D gene: NA; J gene: TRBJ1-5; clone size: NA; CDR3 DNA: TGTGCCAGTAGTGGCCGAGGGGTCGGGGCCCAGCCCCAGCATTTT; CDR3 protein: CASSGRGVGAQPQHF
V gene: TRBV18; D gene: NA; J gene: TRBJ2-1; clone size: NA; CDR3 DNA: TGTGCCAGCTCCAACTCGGTAGCGGGACAGAGCTCCTACAATGAGCAGTTCTTC; CDR3 protein: CASSNSVAGQSSYNEQFF
V gene: TRBV11-2; D gene: NA; J gene: TRBJ2-7; clone size: NA; CDR3 DNA: TGTGCCAACCCGGCCAGGTCCTACGAGCAGTACTTC; CDR3 protein: CANPARSYEQYF
V gene: TRBV27; D gene: NA; J gene: TRBJ1-5; clone size: few; CDR3 DNA: TGTGCCAGCAGAGAGGGACTTGGAAATCAGCCCCAGCATTTT; CDR3 protein: CASREGLGNQPQHF
V gene: TRBV6-6; D gene: TRBD1; J gene: TRBJ2-6; clone size: NA; CDR3 DNA: TGTGCCAGCAGTCTCTATGGACAGGGAACCTCTGGGGCCAACGTCCTGACTTTC; CDR3 protein: CASSLYGQGTSGANVLTF
V gene: TRBV18; D gene: NA; J gene: TRBJ2-6; clone size: NA; CDR3 DNA: TGTGCCAGCTCACCACGGGCCGGGAGCTCTGGGGCCAACGTCCTGACTTTC; CDR3 protein: CASSPRAGSSGANVLTF
V gene: TRBV19; D gene: NA; J gene: TRBJ1-1; clone size: NA; CDR3 DNA: TGTGCCAGTAGTAATTTGCGGGGAGCCACTGAAGCTTTCTTT; CDR3 protein: CASSNLRGATEAFF
V gene: TRBV5-1; D gene: NA; J gene: TRBJ2-5; clone size: NA; CDR3 DNA: TGCGCCAGCTCCCCCGGCGGCCCCCAAGAGACCCAGTACTTC; CDR3 protein: CASSPGGPQETQYF
V gene: TRBV25-1; D gene: NA; J gene: TRBJ1-4; clone size: NA; CDR3 DNA: TGTGCCAGCAGTGAATCGGGTGGAGGTGTACCTAATGAAAAACTGTTTTTT; CDR3 protein: CASSESGGGVPNEKLFF
V gene: TRBV3-1/TRBV3-2; D gene: NA; J gene: TRBJ1-2; clone size: NA; CDR3 DNA: TGTGCCAGCAGCCAAGTCCTCTTCGGGTCTTATGGCTACACCTTC; CDR3 protein: CASSQVLFGSYGYTF